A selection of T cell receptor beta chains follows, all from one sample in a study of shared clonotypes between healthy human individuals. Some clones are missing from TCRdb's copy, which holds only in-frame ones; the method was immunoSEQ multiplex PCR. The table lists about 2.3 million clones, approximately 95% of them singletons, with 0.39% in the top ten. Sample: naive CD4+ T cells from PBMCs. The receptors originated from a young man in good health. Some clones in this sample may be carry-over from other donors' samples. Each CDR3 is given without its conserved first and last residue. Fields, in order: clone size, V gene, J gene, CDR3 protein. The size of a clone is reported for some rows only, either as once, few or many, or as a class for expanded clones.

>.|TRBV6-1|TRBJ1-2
ASADRGNYGYT
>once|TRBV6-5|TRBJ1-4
ASSPTGENEKLF
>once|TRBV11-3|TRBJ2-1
ASSKGLAGIDEQF
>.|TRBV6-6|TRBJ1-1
ASSARGTGWNTEAF
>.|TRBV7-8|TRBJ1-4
ASSYESGTNEKLF
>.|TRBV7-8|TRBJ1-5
ASSRDIGSSNQPQH
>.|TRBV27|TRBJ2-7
ASRWRAGWELEQY
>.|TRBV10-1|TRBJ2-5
ASSESLAETQY
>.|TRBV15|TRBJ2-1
ATSRDLGSGEQF
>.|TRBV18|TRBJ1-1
ASSLSRDTEAF
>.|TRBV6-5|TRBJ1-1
ASKRGTEAF
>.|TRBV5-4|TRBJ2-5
ASSTGQGNLETQY
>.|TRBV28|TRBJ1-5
ASSLSGAIYSNQPQH
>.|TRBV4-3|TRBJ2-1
ASSPQATSGPYNEQF
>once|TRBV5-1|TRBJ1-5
ASSRDTNQPQH
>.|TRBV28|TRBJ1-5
ASSRRGDQPQH
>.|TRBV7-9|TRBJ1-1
ASSWTRTGHTEAF
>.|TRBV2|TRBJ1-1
ASSDEQRGEAF
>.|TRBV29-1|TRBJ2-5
SVDAGEETQY
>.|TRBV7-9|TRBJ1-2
ASSQGQTHPNYGYT
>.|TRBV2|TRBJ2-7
ASSYFVYEQY
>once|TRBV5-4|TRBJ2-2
ASSLGTSGRVAGELF
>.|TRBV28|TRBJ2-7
ASWSSGSYEQY
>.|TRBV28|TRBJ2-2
ASTRGRPGELF
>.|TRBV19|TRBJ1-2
ASSIVPSGGYT
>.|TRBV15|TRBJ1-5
ATSARTGLEQPQH
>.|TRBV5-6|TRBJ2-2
ASSLEGRGPGELF
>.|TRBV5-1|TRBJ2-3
ASSRETTDTQY
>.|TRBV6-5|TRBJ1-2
ASSYRGVYGYT
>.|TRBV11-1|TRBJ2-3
ASSLAGGPDTQY
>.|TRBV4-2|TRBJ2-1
ASSHEPPIRDTSSYNEQF
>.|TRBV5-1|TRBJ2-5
ASSTQGRETQY